A single sample gave rise to the 30 T cell receptor beta chains below, sequenced in a study of T cell responses to AZD1222 COVID-19 vaccine (dated by TCRdb to the early 2020s). Library creation used the immunoSEQ multiplex PCR assay. In its TCRdb copy, this immuneACCESS table keeps in-frame sequences only and misses some clones. Where compared with another copy, unresolved V genes explain less than half of these, and the others have no known cause. The table for this sample lists 65,000 to 85,000 clones; approximately 91% of them were counted only once. The ten largest clonotypes hold around 9.9% of the sample. The time point label, read with the paper, signifies: baseline before first vaccination. Sequencing used peripheral blood, obtained on day 0 of AZD1222 vaccination. Source of these receptors: an adult in good health.

The genes are TRBV5-4 and TRBJ2-1; 8 bases are a match to TRBD2. With 7 bases clipped from V and 0 bases from J, the junction kept 12 bases outside the gene matches. Germline CDR1 and CDR2: SGHNT and YYREEE (reference sequence). This CDR3 spans 17 amino acids. Here the CDR3 DNA reads TGTGCCAGCCAGGGACCCAGCGGGAGAGGCTCCTACAATGAGCAGTTCTTC. This encodes CASQGPSGRGSYNEQFF.

This chain connects TRBV28 to TRBJ2-3; D unclear. Trimming took 4 bases from V and 6 from J, leaving 11 bases between them. CDR1 is MDHEN and CDR2 is SYDVKM in the germline V gene. There are 13 residues in the CDR3. CDR3 sequence: CASSSANSDTQYF. The CDR3 DNA follows: TGTGCCAGCAGTTCCGCTAACTCGGATACGCAGTATTTT. Supplemented by reference TRBV28 and TRBJ2-3, the full variable domain reads DVKVTQSSRYLVKRTGEKVFLECVQDMDHENMFWYRQDPGLGLRLIYFSYDVKMKEKGDIPEGYSVSREKKERFSLILESASTNQTSMYLCASSSANSDTQYFGPGTRLTVL.

This clone was counted only a few times. The chain carries TRBV28 and TRBJ1-5, with D possibly TRBD1 on 6 matching bases. CDR3 size: 15 residues. The germline CDR1 and CDR2 sequences are MDHEN and SYDVKM. Trimming pared 2 bases from V and 5 bases from J, leaving 13 bases between. For the CDR3, the DNA is TGTGCCAGCAGTTTAATGTTGGCAGGGGATCAGCCCCAGCATTTT. As protein: CASSLMLAGDQPQHF. Based on the CDR3 plus reference TRBV28 and TRBJ1-5, the full variable domain is DVKVTQSSRYLVKRTGEKVFLECVQDMDHENMFWYRQDPGLGLRLIYFSYDVKMKEKGDIPEGYSVSREKKERFSLILESASTNQTSMYLCASSLMLAGDQPQHFGDGTRLSIL.

CDR3 bases: TGTGCCAGTAGTATCCTGCCCGAAAAACTGTTTTTT. It codes for CASSILPEKLFF. This chain links TRBV19 with TRBJ1-4; the D is unclear. Trimming pared 3 bases from V and 8 bases from J, leaving 7 bases between. CDR3 length: 12 amino acids. The germline V gene encodes CDR1 LNHDA and CDR2 SQIVND (reference sequence).

The chain employs TRBV19 and TRBJ1-4; 8 bases align to TRBD1. In germline, CDR1 is LNHDA, CDR2 SQIVND (reference sequence). The CDR3 spans 13 residues. Trimming at V came to 10 bases and at J to 7 bases, leaving 8 bases not matched to a gene. The CDR3 region is CATQGARSEKLFF. The CDR3 DNA is TGTGCCACCCAGGGGGCCAGGAGTGAAAAACTGTTTTTT. The full variable domain, rest sourced from reference TRBV19 and TRBJ1-4, is DGGITQSPKYLFRKEGQNVTLSCEQNLNHDAMYWYRQDPGQGLRLIYYSQIVNDFQKGDIAEGYSVSREKKESFPLTVTSAQKNPTAFYLCATQGARSEKLFFGSGTQLSVL.

This clone was counted once. The chain recombines TRBV15 with TRBJ1-2; D not resolved. The germline CDR1 and CDR2 sequences are LNHNV and YYDKDF (reference sequence). Trimming took off 0 bases at V and 4 bases at J, with 9 bases between the two ends. CDR3 length: 14 amino acids. The CDR3 loop reads CATSRDLGVYGYTF. DNA of the CDR3: TGTGCCACCAGCAGAGATCTCGGGGTCTATGGCTACACCTTC.

The chain carries TRBV5-6 and TRBJ2-3; 9 bases are shared with TRBD2. Looked up from germline, CDR1 is SGHDT and CDR2 is YYEEEE. V shed 4 bases, J shed 5 bases, and the junction held 5 bases outside the gene matches. CDR3 size: 14 residues. CDR3 nucleotide sequence: TGTGCCAGCAGCAATAGCGGGGGTGAAGATACGCAGTATTTT. It is translated as CASSNSGGEDTQYF.

The rearrangement joins TRBV7-8 to TRBJ2-1; 8 positions match TRBD1. The CDR3 runs 17 residues. The V segment lost 1 base and the J segment 7 bases; nucleotides outside the gene matches: 12. Germline CDR1 and CDR2: SGHVS and FQNEAQ. CDR3: CASSLEDGRTGMNEQFF. The CDR3 nucleotides are TGTGCCAGCAGCTTAGAAGATGGGAGGACAGGGATGAATGAGCAGTTCTTC. The whole variable domain, filled in from reference TRBV7-8 and TRBJ2-1, reads GAGVSQSPRYKVAKRGQDVALRCDPISGHVSLFWYQQALGQGPEFLTYFQNEAQLDKSGLPSDRFFAERPEGSVSTLKIQRTQQEDSAVYLCASSLEDGRTGMNEQFFGPGTRLTVL.

This clone was picked up one time. This chain uses TRBV25-1 with TRBJ1-2; a possible D gene is TRBD1 (6 bases). Germline V gene lookup returns CDR1 MGHDK and CDR2 SYGVNS. Trimming took 4 bases from V and 8 from J, leaving 23 bases between them. CDR3 length: 16 amino acids. CDR3 DNA: TGTGCCAGCAGTGGACCCCAGGTCAGGGGACAACGAGGCTACACCTTC. Translation gives CASSGPQVRGQRGYTF.

This clone was counted a single time. The chain couples TRBV3-1 (or the pseudogene TRBV3-2) to TRBJ1-4, with TRBD1 matching 7 bases. Trimming cost V 3 bases and J 7 bases; bases outside gene matches: 11. In germline, CDR1 is LGHDT, CDR2 YNNKEL (reference sequence). This CDR3 is 16 amino acids long. CDR3 DNA sequence: TGTGCCAGCAGCCAGGGGACAGCCACACTGCTTGAAAAACTGTTTTTT. Translated, it gives CASSQGTATLLEKLFF.

The chain links TRBV10-1 to TRBJ1-4; D call uncertain. CDR3 length equals 15 residues. Germline V lookup: CDR1 WNHNN, CDR2 SYGVQD (reference sequence). V was clipped by 1 base and J by 3 bases, with 9 bases between them. The CDR3 loop reads CASSEFGGPNEKLFF. The CDR3 DNA follows: TGCGCCAGCAGTGAGTTCGGCGGCCCTAATGAAAAACTGTTTTTT.

Written as DNA, the CDR3 is TGTGCCAGCAGCGTCTCGGGGAGGACTGAAGCTTTCTTT. Amino acid sequence: CASSVSGRTEAFF. The J gene is TRBJ1-1, the V gene TRBV9; D uncertain. CDR3 length: 13 residues. Germline V lookup: CDR1 SGDLS, CDR2 YYNGEE. The V gene lost 2 bases and the J gene lost 5 bases, with 10 bases spanning the gap.

This sequence joins TRBV6-5 and TRBJ1-4, with 10 bases aligning to TRBD1. Germline lookup yields CDR1 MNHEY and CDR2 SVGAGI. After removal of 6 bases from V and 7 bases from J, the junction contained 5 bases not matched to a gene. CDR3 size: 14 residues. This CDR3 is CASSRQGAVEKLFF. The CDR3 DNA sequence: TGTGCCAGCAGCCGACAGGGGGCAGTTGAAAAACTGTTTTTT.

The chain recombines TRBV28 with TRBJ2-3; D gene unclear. The CDR3 is 15 residues long. Germline assignment: CDR1 MDHEN and CDR2 SYDVKM. V was clipped by 6 bases and J by 4 bases, with 17 bases between them. The CDR3, as DNA: TGTGCCAGCAGCTCCCCCGGGTCTTTAGCAGATACGCAGTATTTT. It specifies CASSSPGSLADTQYF.

The chain employs TRBV7-2 and TRBJ2-2; 8 nucleotides line up with TRBD2. CDR1 SGHTA and CDR2 FQGNSA come from the germline V gene. With 5 bases clipped from V and 3 bases from J, the junction kept 5 bases outside the gene matches. The CDR3 totals 15 residues. Written as DNA, the CDR3 is TGTGCCAGCAGCCTACGGGGGGGCGACACCGGGGAGCTGTTTTTT. This encodes CASSLRGGDTGELFF.

This chain links TRBV28 with TRBJ1-5; tentatively, D is TRBD1 (5 bases). Germline V lookup: CDR1 MDHEN, CDR2 SYDVKM. The germline V and J ends were trimmed by 11 bases and 6 bases, with 11 bases remaining between them. The CDR3 has 11 residues. CDR3 sequence (DNA): TGTGCCCCGCTAGGGGTTCAGCCCCAGCATTTT. Encoded protein: CAPLGVQPQHF.

The J gene is TRBJ1-6, the V gene TRBV19, with D possibly TRBD1 on 6 matching bases. Germline V gene lookup returns CDR1 LNHDA and CDR2 SQIVND (reference sequence). Trimming took 3 bases from V and 10 from J, leaving 22 bases between them. The CDR3 extends over 17 amino acids. The CDR3 spells CASSIPLSGGGISPLHF. CDR3 DNA: TGTGCCAGTAGTATTCCCCTCTCCGGGGGGGGCATCTCACCCCTCCACTTT.

V is TRBV9 and J is TRBJ2-3; D is ambiguous. Germline V gene data show CDR1 as SGDLS and CDR2 as YYNGEE. The length of the CDR3 is 14 residues. Trimming removed 0 bases at V and 3 bases at J, with 8 bases between. This CDR3 reads CASSVGVGTDTQYF. The CDR3 DNA follows: TGTGCCAGCAGCGTAGGAGTCGGGACAGATACGCAGTATTTT.

The chain recombines TRBV11-3 with TRBJ2-1; 9 bases fit TRBD2. The CDR3 is 16 amino acids. Germline V gives CDR1 SGHNT, CDR2 YENEEA. V was clipped by 5 bases and J by 7 bases; unmatched bases: 12. CDR3 nucleotides: TGTGCCAGCAGCCCGCCCGCGGCGGGAGGGGGGAATGAGCAGTTCTTC. The encoded protein is CASSPPAAGGGNEQFF.

This chain links TRBV30 with TRBJ1-2; D ambiguous. CDR3 length: 13 residues. Trimming stripped 5 bases from V and 6 bases from J, with 16 bases between. Germline CDR1 reads GTSNPN; CDR2 reads SVGIG (reference sequence). The CDR3 region has the DNA TGTGCCTGGCACCAACAGACGATCAATGGCTACACCTTC. Translation gives CAWHQQTINGYTF.

The J gene is TRBJ2-7, the V gene TRBV6-1, with 10 bases aligning to TRBD2. The germline CDR1 and CDR2 sequences are MNHNS and SASEGT. The length of the CDR3 is 15 residues. After removal of 0 bases from V and 12 bases from J, the junction contained 11 bases not matched to a gene. CDR3 sequence (DNA): TGTGCCAGCAGTGAAGCACCTAATAGCGGGAGGTTTCCGTACTTC. It is translated as CASSEAPNSGRFPYF.

The chain recombines TRBV12-5 with TRBJ2-3; D may correspond to TRBD1 or TRBD2 (6 bases each). The germline V and J ends were trimmed by 3 bases and 5 bases, with 15 bases remaining between them. This CDR3 contains 15 residues. Germline CDR1 is LGHNT and CDR2 is FRNRAP. The CDR3 nucleotides are TGTGCTAGTGGTTTTTCGGGGGCGCGTGGAGATACGCAGTATTTT. This encodes CASGFSGARGDTQYF.

The V call is TRBV5-4, the J call TRBJ1-6; D possibly corresponds to TRBD1 (5 bases). With 2 bases removed from V and 10 bases from J, the gap between germline ends came to 19 bases. The V gene's germline CDR1 is SGHNT and CDR2 YYREEE (reference sequence). This CDR3 has 16 residues. The DNA for the CDR3 is TGTGCCAGCAGCTTTGGGGGACCCCAGGAAGGCTCACCCCTCCACTTT. Translation: CASSFGGPQEGSPLHF.

The chain links TRBV10-3 to TRBJ1-1, with D possibly being TRBD1 (5 bases). Deletions cut 6 bases from V and 1 base from J, with 12 bases between. CDR1 ENHRY and CDR2 SYGVKD come from the germline V gene. The CDR3 loop spans 14 amino acids. This chain's CDR3 is CAISSRDPNTEAFF. Written as DNA, the CDR3 is TGTGCCATCAGCAGTCGGGACCCGAACACTGAAGCTTTCTTT.

The chain recombines TRBV4-1 with TRBJ2-1; D gene unclear. The CDR3 contains 15 residues. CDR1 is MGHRA, CDR2 YSYEKL, per germline. Trimming cost V 4 bases and J 0 bases, with 10 bases left between them. CDR3 nucleotide sequence: TGCGCCAGCAGCCCCCACTCAAGCTCCTACAATGAGCAGTTCTTC. Its translation: CASSPHSSSYNEQFF.

The rearrangement joins TRBV11-2 to TRBJ1-2; the D is unclear. The V end was cut by 3 bases, the J end by 6 bases, with 8 bases between. The V gene's germline CDR1 is SGHAT and CDR2 FQNNGV. The CDR3 contains 12 residues. This CDR3 is CASSLEGHGYTF. The CDR3 bases are TGTGCCAGCAGCTTGGAGGGTCATGGCTACACCTTC. Using reference TRBV11-2 and TRBJ1-2 for the parts outside the CDR3, the full variable domain is EAGVAQSPRYKIIEKRQSVAFWCNPISGHATLYWYQQILGQGPKLLIQFQNNGVVDDSQLPKDRFSAERLKGVDSTLKIQPAKLEDSAVYLCASSLEGHGYTFGSGTRLTVV.

The rearrangement joins TRBV19 to TRBJ2-2; maybe TRBD1 (5 bases). CDR1 and CDR2 (germline): LNHDA, SQIVND (reference sequence). Trimming stripped 6 bases from V and 4 bases from J, with 9 bases between. The CDR3 loop spans 13 amino acids. The CDR3 protein is CASSPGSTGELFF. CDR3 bases: TGTGCCAGTAGCCCAGGGTCCACCGGGGAGCTGTTTTTT.

This clone has a single count. This chain connects TRBV28 to TRBJ2-1; D is uncertain. The CDR3 extends over 12 amino acids. Germline lookup yields CDR1 MDHEN and CDR2 SYDVKM. Trimming removed 7 bases at V and 7 bases at J, with 11 bases between. CDR3 protein: CASNLRWNEQFF. The CDR3, as DNA: TGTGCCAGCAACCTTCGGTGGAATGAGCAGTTCTTC.

This chain joins TRBV15 and TRBJ1-1; D gene unclear. CDR1 is LNHNV, CDR2 YYDKDF, per germline (reference sequence). This CDR3 is 15 amino acids long. V lost 1 base and J lost 1, with 10 bases in between. CDR3 DNA sequence: TGTGCCACCAGCAGAGCCCGGGCCCCGAACACTGAAGCTTTCTTT. Protein product: CATSRARAPNTEAFF.

This chain joins TRBV12-2 and TRBJ1-2; TRBD1 was called by the table and not checked on the DNA. TRBV12-2 is a known pseudogene. The CDR3 sequence is 13 residues long. CDR3 coding DNA: TGTGCAAGTCGCGACAGGCTAAACTATGGCTACACCTTC. Its protein is CASRDRLNYGYTF.